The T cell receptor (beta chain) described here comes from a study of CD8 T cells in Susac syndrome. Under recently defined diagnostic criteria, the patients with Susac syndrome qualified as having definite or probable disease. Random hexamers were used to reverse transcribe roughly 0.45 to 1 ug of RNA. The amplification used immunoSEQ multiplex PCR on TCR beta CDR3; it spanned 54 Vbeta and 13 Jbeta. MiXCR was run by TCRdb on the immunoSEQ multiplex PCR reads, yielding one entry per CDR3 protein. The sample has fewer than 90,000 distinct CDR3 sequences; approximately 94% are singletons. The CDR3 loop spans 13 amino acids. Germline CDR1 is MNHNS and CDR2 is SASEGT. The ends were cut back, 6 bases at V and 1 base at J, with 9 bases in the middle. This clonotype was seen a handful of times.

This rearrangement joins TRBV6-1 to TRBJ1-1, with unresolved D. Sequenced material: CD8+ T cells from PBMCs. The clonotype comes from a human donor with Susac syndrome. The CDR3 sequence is CASRRTGNTEAFF. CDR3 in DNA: TGTGCCAGCAGAAGGACGGGGAACACTGAAGCTTTCTTT.